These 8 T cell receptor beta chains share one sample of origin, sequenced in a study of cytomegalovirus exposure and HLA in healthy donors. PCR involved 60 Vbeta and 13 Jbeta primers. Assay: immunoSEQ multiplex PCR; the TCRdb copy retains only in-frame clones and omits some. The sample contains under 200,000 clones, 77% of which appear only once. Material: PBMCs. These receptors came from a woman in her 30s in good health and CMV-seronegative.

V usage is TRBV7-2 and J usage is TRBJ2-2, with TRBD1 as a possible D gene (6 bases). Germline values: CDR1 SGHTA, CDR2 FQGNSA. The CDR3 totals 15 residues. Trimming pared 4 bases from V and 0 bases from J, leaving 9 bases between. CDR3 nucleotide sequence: TGTGCCAGCAGCTCCAGGGGCGCGAACACCGGGGAGCTGTTTTTT. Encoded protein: CASSSRGANTGELFF.

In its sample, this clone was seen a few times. In DNA form, the CDR3 reads TGTGCCAGCAGTGAAGTGTTGAACAGCCAAGAGACCCAGTACTTC. It is translated as CASSEVLNSQETQYF. This chain connects TRBV2 to TRBJ2-5; no firm D call. Germline CDR1 is SNHLY and CDR2 is FYNNEI. The CDR3 is 15 amino acids. The V and J ends lost 1 base and 1 base respectively, with 10 bases between them. The full variable domain, its missing parts supplied by reference TRBV2 and TRBJ2-5, is EPEVTQTPSHQVTQMGQEVILRCVPISNHLYFYWYRQILGQKVEFLVSFYNNEISEKSEIFDDQFSVERPDGSNFTLKIRSTKLEDSAMYFCASSEVLNSQETQYFGPGTRLLVL.

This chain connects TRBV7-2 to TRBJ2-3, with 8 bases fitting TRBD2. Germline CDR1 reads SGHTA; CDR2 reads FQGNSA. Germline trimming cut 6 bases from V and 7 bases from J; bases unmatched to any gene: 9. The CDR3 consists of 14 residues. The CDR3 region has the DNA TGTGCCAGCAGTAGCGGGGTTTACGGATATACGCAGTATTTT. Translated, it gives CASSSGVYGYTQYF.

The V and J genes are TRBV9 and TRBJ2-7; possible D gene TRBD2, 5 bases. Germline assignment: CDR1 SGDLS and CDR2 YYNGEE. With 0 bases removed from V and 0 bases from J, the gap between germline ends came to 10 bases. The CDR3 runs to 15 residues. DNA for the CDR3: TGTGCCAGCAGCGTAGGAAGCACTAGCTCCTACGAGCAGTACTTC. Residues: CASSVGSTSSYEQYF.

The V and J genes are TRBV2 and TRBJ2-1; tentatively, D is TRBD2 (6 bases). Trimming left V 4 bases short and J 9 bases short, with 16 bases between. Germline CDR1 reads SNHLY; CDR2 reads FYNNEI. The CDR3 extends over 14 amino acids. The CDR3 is CASSVESPGGEQFF. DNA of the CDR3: TGTGCCAGCAGTGTAGAGTCCCCCGGGGGTGAGCAGTTCTTC.

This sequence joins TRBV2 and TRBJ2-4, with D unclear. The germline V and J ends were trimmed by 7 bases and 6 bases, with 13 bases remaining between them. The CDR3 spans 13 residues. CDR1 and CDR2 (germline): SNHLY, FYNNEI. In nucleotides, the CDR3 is TGTGCCAGCAAAACTGGCGGCGGAAACATTCAGTACTTC. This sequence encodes CASKTGGGNIQYF.

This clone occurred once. In DNA, the CDR3 is TGCGCCAGCAGCTTTGGACAGGGCGAGCCCCTCCACTTT. It translates to CASSFGQGEPLHF. The V call is TRBV5-1, the J call TRBJ1-6; 8 bases match TRBD1. The ends lost 2 bases at V and 13 bases at J; junction bases unmatched: 5. Germline values: CDR1 SGHRS, CDR2 YFSETQ. CDR3 length: 13 residues. The whole variable domain, filled in from reference TRBV5-1 and TRBJ1-6, reads KAGVTQTPRYLIKTRGQQVTLSCSPISGHRSVSWYQQTPGQGLQFLFEYFSETQRNKGNFPGRFSGRQFSNSRSEMNVSTLELGDSALYLCASSFGQGEPLHFGNGTRLTVT.

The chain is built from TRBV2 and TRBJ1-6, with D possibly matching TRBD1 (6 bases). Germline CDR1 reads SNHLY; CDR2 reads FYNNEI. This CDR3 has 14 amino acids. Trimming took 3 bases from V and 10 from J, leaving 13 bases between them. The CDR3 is CASSDEQGRSPLHF. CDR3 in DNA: TGTGCCAGCAGTGATGAACAGGGTCGCTCACCCCTCCACTTT.